This T cell receptor beta chain is from a study of T-cell reconstitution after alpha-beta-depleted transplantation in children. This CDR3 spans 14 amino acids. After removal of 5 bases from V and 4 bases from J, the junction contained 2 bases not matched to a gene. During its preparation, the TCRbeta library received unique molecular identifiers. Via MiXCR, TCRdb re-called the PCR reads, giving one row per CDR3 protein. The sample yields some 600,000 distinct CDR3 sequences, 16% seen once. The V call is TRBV12-3 or TRBV12-4, the J call TRBJ2-5; 12 bases agree with TRBD2. This TCR came from a human donor who donated a stem cell graft to a child with acute myeloid leukemia. The sequencing here drew on PBMCs from the stem cell graft donor, taken from the stem cell graft. This CDR3 is CASSQLAGGETQYF. The CDR3 DNA follows: TGTGCCAGCAGTCAACTAGCGGGGGGAGAGACCCAGTACTTC.